The 11 T cell receptor beta chains below come from one sample, sequenced in a study of molecular identifiers for immune sequencing clone quantification. TCRdb recomputed calls from the PCR reads with MiXCR, one row per CDR3 protein. The sample holds hundreds of thousands of distinct CDR3 sequences, under 25% seen once. Sequenced sample: naive CD8+ T cells from blood, with Jurkat cell RNA spiked in. Specified subset: FACS-sorted CD8+CD4-CCR7+CD45RA+ naive T cells. Every receptor here comes from a human donor in good health. Some libraries in this study had Jurkat cell RNA spiked in.

This clonotype was recorded a few times. The V gene is TRBV7-9, the J gene TRBJ2-1, with TRBD2 identical over 11 bases. Germline V lookup: CDR1 SEHNR, CDR2 FQNEAQ (reference sequence). V shed 5 bases and J 7 bases; nucleotides not matched to a gene: 7. The CDR3 spans 15 residues. The CDR3 loop is CASSPPTSGANEQFF. DNA for the CDR3: TGTGCCAGCAGCCCCCCGACTAGCGGGGCGAATGAGCAGTTCTTC.

This clonotype was picked up many times. The chain links TRBV6-2 or TRBV6-3 to TRBJ1-5; D is uncertain. Germline values: CDR1 MNHEY, CDR2 SVGEGT. CDR3 size: 15 residues. The V gene lost 0 bases and the J gene lost 4 bases, with 10 bases spanning the gap. CDR3 amino acids: CASSYSETGNQPQHF. The DNA of the CDR3 is TGTGCCAGCAGTTACTCTGAAACGGGAAATCAGCCCCAGCATTTT.

This clonotype was counted many times. The gene calls are TRBV7-9 and TRBJ2-7; D not resolved. Germline CDR1 is SEHNR and CDR2 is FQNEAQ (reference sequence). The CDR3 contains 11 residues. V was shortened by 1 base and J by 6 bases, with 4 bases between the two germline ends. CDR3 in DNA: TGTGCCAGCAGCTTAGGTACCGAGCAGTACTTC. Translation: CASSLGTEQYF.

This clonotype was seen at least ten times. The chain links TRBV6-8 to TRBJ2-1; TRBD2 matches 12 bases. The CDR3 length is 17 residues. The V gene's germline CDR1 is MNHGY and CDR2 SAAAGT. J lost 8 bases, V lost 4 bases, and 12 bases had no gene match. CDR3 bases: TGTGCCAGCAGTTTCTTTTGTAGGACTAGCGGGATCCATGAGCAGTTCTTC. Translation: CASSFFCRTSGIHEQFF.

This clonotype was counted many times. The CDR3 sequence: CASSNYGGTDTQYF. The DNA of the CDR3 is TGTGCCAGCAGCAACTACGGAGGCACAGATACGCAGTATTTT. The genes are TRBV7-2 and TRBJ2-3; no clear D gene. Germline CDR1 reads SGHTA; CDR2 reads FQGNSA. CDR3 length: 14 amino acids. Trimming removed 5 bases at V and 1 base at J, with 10 bases between.

This clonotype was picked up a small number of times. The chain links TRBV28 to TRBJ2-7; D is unclear. The CDR3 is made up of 13 amino acids. The germline V and J ends were trimmed by 6 bases and 0 bases, with 9 bases remaining between them. In germline, CDR1 is MDHEN, CDR2 SYDVKM. The CDR3: CASSDPPSYEQYF. The CDR3 nucleotides read TGTGCCAGCAGCGACCCGCCCTCCTACGAGCAGTACTTC.

This clonotype was observed at least ten times. The chain combines TRBV24-1 with TRBJ2-3; D may be TRBD1 or TRBD2 (5 bases each). The germline V gene encodes CDR1 KGHDR and CDR2 SFDVKD. The CDR3 spans 16 residues. Trimming removed 3 bases from V and 6 bases from J, with 18 bases in between. The CDR3 spells CATSDHPPDGTDTQYF. The CDR3 nucleotides read TGTGCCACCAGTGATCATCCCCCGGACGGGACGGATACGCAGTATTTT.

As concerns this clonotype: A much larger clone sits a single nucleotide away, making a read error possible. V gene TRBV6-2 or TRBV6-3 combines with J gene TRBJ2-4; D tentatively fits TRBD1 or TRBD2 (6 bases each). Germline CDR1 and CDR2: MNHEY and SVGEGT. This CDR3 has 11 amino acids. CDR3 residues: CAARTGDIQHF. The DNA of the CDR3 is TGTGCCGCACGAACGGGGGACATTCAGCACTTC.

The table lists this clonotype with many counts. The genes are TRBV7-9 and TRBJ2-2; the D gene is possibly TRBD2 (5 bases). The V end lost 3 bases, the J end lost 6 bases, and 20 bases lay between the germline ends. Germline CDR1 is SEHNR and CDR2 is FQNEAQ (reference sequence). The CDR3 loop spans 17 amino acids. The CDR3 protein is CASSFPWSHGGPGELFF. The CDR3 region has the DNA TGTGCCAGCAGCTTCCCCTGGAGCCACGGAGGTCCCGGGGAGCTGTTTTTT.

The genes are TRBV27 and TRBJ2-3; D gene uncertain. CDR1 is MNHEY and CDR2 is SMNVEV in the germline V gene (reference sequence). The V end was cut by 5 bases, the J end by 2 bases, with 11 bases between. The CDR3 extends over 14 amino acids. The CDR3 region is CASSPQLNTDTQYF. Written as DNA, the CDR3 is TGTGCCAGCAGTCCGCAATTAAACACAGATACGCAGTATTTT.

This clonotype was detected only a few times. The V gene is TRBV7-9, the J gene TRBJ1-2; D is perhaps TRBD1 (6 bases). Germline V CDR1 and CDR2: SEHNR, FQNEAQ (reference sequence). This CDR3 has 14 residues. Trimming removed 5 bases from V and 7 bases from J, with 17 bases in between. The CDR3 reads CASSPLGGAIGYTF. In DNA, the CDR3 is TGTGCCAGCAGCCCCCTAGGGGGGGCAATTGGCTACACCTTC.